The clone carrying this T cell receptor (beta chain) was detected a few times. Its antigen is currently unknown. This record comes from a study of identical twins. General observations from the study: The authors drew conclusions from cross-sectional statistical analysis rather than following the same donors.

The length of the CDR3 is 16 residues. Germline CDR1 is SEHNR and CDR2 is FQNEAQ (reference sequence). Trimming left V 2 bases short and J 0 bases short, with 14 bases between. MiXCR was run by TCRdb on the 5' RACE reads, yielding one entry per CDR3 protein. The data hold around 690,000 distinct CDR3 sequences, with 21% observed a single time. This same sample was also taken into another study, of T cells expressing NK-cell markers. That source notes: Dominant NKG2C+ clonotypes were found to form about 1.0-7.5% of CD8+ T cells in six donors.

Input material: PBMCs. The source is a woman aged 18 to 35 in good health. The gene calls are TRBV7-9 and TRBJ2-7; D is unresolved. The CDR3 DNA sequence: TGTGCCAGCAGCTTACACTCCGCGAGATCCTCCTACGAGCAGTACTTC. It encodes CASSLHSARSSYEQYF. The full variable domain, rest sourced from reference TRBV7-9 and TRBJ2-7, is DTGVSQNPRHKITKRGQNVTFRCDPISEHNRLYWYRQTLGQGPEFLTYFQNEAQLEKSRLLSDRFSAERPKGSFSTLEIQRTEQGDSAMYLCASSLHSARSSYEQYFGPGTRLTVT.